These 3 T cell receptor beta chains originate from one sample sequenced in a study of technical replicates of blood from a handful of donors. Only in-frame clones appear in the TCRdb table, and some are missing; sequencing was by immunoSEQ multiplex PCR. Found here are about 84,000 clones, 97% of them singletons; the top ten hold 0.15% to 0.2%. Sequenced material: T cells isolated from PBMCs. These receptors all stem from a human donor in good health.

The rearrangement links TRBV5-6 to TRBJ1-5; D may be TRBD1 (5 bases). CDR3 length equals 14 residues. The V end lost 8 bases, the J end lost 0 bases, and 12 bases lay between the germline ends. CDR1 and CDR2 from the germline V gene are SGHDT and YYEEEE. The CDR3 sequence is CASSRQYSNQPQHF. In DNA, the CDR3 is TGTGCCAGTTCGAGACAGTATAGCAATCAGCCCCAGCATTTT.

The chain combines TRBV6-5 with TRBJ2-5; 9 positions match TRBD2. CDR3 length equals 15 residues. The V segment lost 4 bases and the J segment 5 bases; nucleotides outside the gene matches: 8. Germline loops: CDR1 MNHEY, CDR2 SVGAGI. The CDR3: CASSWGGRARETQYF. The CDR3 region has the DNA TGTGCCAGCAGTTGGGGCGGGAGGGCCCGGGAGACCCAGTACTTC.

The rearrangement joins TRBV28 to TRBJ2-7; D is perhaps TRBD2 (5 bases). From germline, CDR1 is MDHEN and CDR2 SYDVKM. Trimming left V 5 bases short and J 1 base short, with 12 bases between. The CDR3 has 14 amino acids. CDR3 nucleotide sequence: TGTGCCAGCAGTCCAGGACGGGAATCCTACGAGCAGTACTTC. It specifies CASSPGRESYEQYF.